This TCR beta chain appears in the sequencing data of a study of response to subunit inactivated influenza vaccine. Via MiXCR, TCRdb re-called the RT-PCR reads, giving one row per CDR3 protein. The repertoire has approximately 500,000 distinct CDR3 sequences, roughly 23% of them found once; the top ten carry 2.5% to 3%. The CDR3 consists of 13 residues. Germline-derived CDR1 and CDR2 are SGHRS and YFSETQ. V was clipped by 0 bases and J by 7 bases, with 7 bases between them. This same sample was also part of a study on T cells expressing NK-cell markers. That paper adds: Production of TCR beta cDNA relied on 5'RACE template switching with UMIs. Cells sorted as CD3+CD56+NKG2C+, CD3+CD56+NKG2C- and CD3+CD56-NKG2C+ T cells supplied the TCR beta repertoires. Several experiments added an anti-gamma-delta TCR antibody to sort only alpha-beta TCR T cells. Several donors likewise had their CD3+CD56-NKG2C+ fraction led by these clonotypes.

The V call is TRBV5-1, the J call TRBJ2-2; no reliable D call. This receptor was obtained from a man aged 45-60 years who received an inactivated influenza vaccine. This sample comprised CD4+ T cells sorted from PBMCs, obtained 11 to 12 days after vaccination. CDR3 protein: CASSLVLGGELFF. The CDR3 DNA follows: TGCGCCAGCAGCTTGGTACTCGGCGGGGAGCTGTTTTTT.